Listed here are 13 T cell receptor beta chains from one sample, sequenced in a study of cytomegalovirus exposure and HLA in healthy donors. The study ran its PCR with 60 Vbeta and 13 Jbeta primers. TCRdb's table, derived via immunoSEQ multiplex PCR, lists solely in-frame clones and lacks some. The table lists roughly 130,000 clones, roughly two thirds of them singletons. The sequencing input was PBMCs. The receptors here all came from a man aged 25 to 40 in good health and CMV-seropositive.

In its sample, this clone was seen a few times. The chain carries TRBV19 and TRBJ1-1, with 7 bases matching TRBD1. V lost 8 bases and J lost 0; bases outside the gene matches: 6. Germline V gene lookup returns CDR1 LNHDA and CDR2 SQIVND (reference sequence). This CDR3 is built from 14 residues. DNA of the CDR3: TGTGCCAGTGGGGACAGTAGACTGAACACTGAAGCTTTCTTT. This encodes CASGDSRLNTEAFF.

This clone has more than one count but fewer than ten. The J gene is TRBJ2-1, the V gene TRBV7-9; D perhaps matches TRBD1 (5 bases). This CDR3 spans 15 amino acids. Trimming cost V 4 bases and J 2 bases, with 12 bases left between them. Germline assignment: CDR1 SEHNR and CDR2 FQNEAQ (reference sequence). CDR3 sequence (DNA): TGTGCCAGCAGCTCCTGGGGCGGAGCCTACAATGAGCAGTTCTTC. Its protein product is CASSSWGGAYNEQFF.

The chain recombines TRBV6-5 with TRBJ1-1; TRBD1 is a possible D gene (5 bases). The CDR3 totals 14 residues. Trimming stripped 6 bases from V and 0 bases from J, with 11 bases between. CDR1 and CDR2 (germline): MNHEY, SVGAGI. CDR3 in amino acids: CASRPTELNTEAFF. The CDR3 nucleotides read TGTGCCAGCAGGCCGACAGAGTTGAACACTGAAGCTTTCTTT.

The sample holds a few counts of this clone. In DNA form, the CDR3 reads TGTGCCACCAGCAACCCCCAGGGAGGGACGCTCGGCTACACCTTC. As protein: CATSNPQGGTLGYTF. The rearrangement joins TRBV15 to TRBJ1-2, with D maybe TRBD1 (5 bases). The CDR3 spans 15 residues. Germline loops: CDR1 LNHNV, CDR2 YYDKDF (reference sequence). The germline V and J ends were trimmed by 4 bases and 8 bases, with 20 bases remaining between them.

The chain employs TRBV7-2 and TRBJ1-3; D is possibly TRBD1 (5 bases). The CDR3 runs to 15 residues. From germline, CDR1 is SGHTA and CDR2 FQGNSA. V was trimmed by 1 base and J by 4 bases, leaving 11 bases between them. CDR3 sequence reads: CASSLGGLSGNTIYF. CDR3 nucleotides: TGTGCCAGCAGCTTAGGGGGCTTAAGCGGAAACACCATATATTTT.

V is TRBV10-3 and J is TRBJ2-1, with TRBD1 matching over 12 bases. Germline loops: CDR1 ENHRY, CDR2 SYGVKD. The CDR3 loop spans 19 amino acids. Losses at the gene ends were 5 bases for V and 4 bases for J; bases not matched to a gene: 15. In DNA form, the CDR3 reads TGTGCCATCAGTTCGGGACAGGGGGCTTGGCTAGCGGGGTACAATGAGCAGTTCTTC. It encodes CAISSGQGAWLAGYNEQFF.

The chain links TRBV5-4 to TRBJ2-5; maybe TRBD2 (6 bases). Germline values: CDR1 SGHNT, CDR2 YYREEE (reference sequence). Trimming stripped 4 bases from V and 7 bases from J, with 23 bases between. CDR3 length equals 16 residues. CDR3 region: CASSRTAGGGLATQYF. CDR3 sequence (DNA): TGTGCCAGCAGCCGAACGGCCGGGGGAGGATTAGCGACCCAGTACTTC.

The chain joins TRBV29-1 to TRBJ1-2, with 7 bases aligning to TRBD1. Germline V gene sequence: CDR1 SQVTM, CDR2 ANQGSEA. Germline trimming cut 7 bases from V and 10 bases from J; bases unmatched to any gene: 9. The CDR3 contains 11 residues. DNA of the CDR3: TGCAGCGCCGGACAGGCTTCTGTCTACACCTTC. Translating gives CSAGQASVYTF.

V usage is TRBV7-9 and J usage is TRBJ1-1; no definite D call. Between the trimmed V and J ends, which lost 10 bases and 0 bases, there was a span of 15 bases. The germline gives CDR1 SEHNR, CDR2 FQNEAQ (reference sequence). The CDR3 covers 14 residues. In DNA, the CDR3 is TGTGCCACGAGGTTGGGAGGCTTGAACACTGAAGCTTTCTTT. It codes for CATRLGGLNTEAFF.

The chain recombines TRBV6-5 with TRBJ1-2; D is perhaps TRBD1 (6 bases). CDR1 is MNHEY and CDR2 is SVGAGI in the germline V gene. The V end lost 4 bases, the J end lost 2 bases, and 14 bases lay between the germline ends. CDR3 length: 15 amino acids. The CDR3 DNA is TGTGCCAGCAGTTCAGGTGGGGACATCAACTATGGCTACACCTTC. Its protein product is CASSSGGDINYGYTF.

This rearrangement joins TRBV4-1 to TRBJ2-5; 8 bases map to TRBD1. V gave up 4 bases and J gave up 2 bases; unmatched junction bases: 6. CDR3 length equals 15 residues. Germline V gene data show CDR1 as MGHRA and CDR2 as YSYEKL. The CDR3: CASSRRTGPQETQYF. Here the CDR3 DNA reads TGCGCCAGCAGCCGTCGGACAGGGCCTCAAGAGACCCAGTACTTC.

The chain's CDR3 is CASSLWVAGIQETQYF. The DNA of the CDR3 is TGTGCCAGCAGCTTATGGGTAGCGGGGATCCAAGAGACCCAGTACTTC. This rearrangement joins TRBV7-9 to TRBJ2-5; 8 bases fit TRBD2. The CDR3 is 16 residues long. Germline values: CDR1 SEHNR, CDR2 FQNEAQ (reference sequence). Losses at the gene ends were 2 bases for V and 1 base for J; bases not matched to a gene: 6.

The rearrangement joins TRBV7-9 to TRBJ1-1, with a weak D call TRBD1 (5 bases). This CDR3 comprises 15 residues. CDR1 is SEHNR and CDR2 is FQNEAQ in the germline V gene (reference sequence). Deletions cut 1 base from V and 5 bases from J, with 14 bases between. The CDR3 nucleotides read TGTGCCAGCAGCTTAGGGTTTGGGGGGACGACTGAAGCTTTCTTT. It codes for CASSLGFGGTTEAFF. Looking up the rest from reference TRBV7-9 and TRBJ1-1 gives the full variable domain: DTGVSQNPRHKITKRGQNVTFRCDPISEHNRLYWYRQTLGQGPEFLTYFQNEAQLEKSRLLSDRFSAERPKGSFSTLEIQRTEQGDSAMYLCASSLGFGGTTEAFFGQGTRLTVV.